This T cell receptor (beta chain) was found in a study of blood T cell repertoires in COVID-19. In the study overall: Samples of COVID-19 (acute and convalescent) were obtained from the United States, Italy and Spain. In each case, the material was cDNA or gDNA derived from T cells, B-cell-depleted T cells, or PBMCs.

Trimming cost V 1 base and J 5 bases; bases outside gene matches: 6. Germline CDR1 reads SGHRS; CDR2 reads YFSETQ. The CDR3 totals 15 residues. In the original processing: How many nucleated cells were present was estimated from reference gene primer amplification. Assay used: immunoSEQ multiplex PCR; TCRdb lists only in-frame clones, some missing. The DNA was the basis for D and trimming; V, J and clone size are from that table. Counted here are about 81,000 clones, roughly 91% occurring once; the ten biggest clones make up under 2.5%. Sequenced material: peripheral blood. The chain links TRBV5-1 to TRBJ2-3; 8 bases align to TRBD1. The receptor comes from a woman between 45 and 65 years old in a cohort sampled during active COVID-19. The CDR3 protein is CASSLSQGAIDTQYF. CDR3 coding DNA: TGCGCCAGCAGCTTGTCCCAGGGGGCAATAGATACGCAGTATTTT.